Listed below are T cell receptor beta chains from one sample, sequenced in a study of T cells after yellow fever vaccination. TCRdb re-analysed the 5' RACE reads in MiXCR, keeping a single row per CDR3 protein. Among 300,000 to 400,000 distinct CDR3 sequences listed, over 8% were seen once. The sample here was PBMCs, taken on the day of the first yellow fever vaccination. The receptors were sampled from a man aged 18 to 35 who received the YFV17D yellow fever vaccine. Both conserved end residues are part of each CDR3. Each record gives: clone size, V gene, J gene, D gene, CDR3 protein, CDR3 DNA. A D gene is named only where the DNA matches it firmly. Size tells how often a clone was seen (once, few, many) or the class of an expanded clone, and some rows leave it out.

>few|TRBV7-3|TRBJ2-3|-
CASTTGITDTQYF
TGTGCCAGCACCACCGGAATAACAGATACGCAGTATTTT
>-|TRBV24-1|TRBJ1-4|-
CATSDHREGEKLFF
TGTGCCACCAGTGATCACAGGGAAGGGGAAAAACTGTTTTTT
>-|TRBV11-1|TRBJ2-2|TRBD1
CASSFPGTGGGDTGELFF
TGTGCCAGCAGCTTCCCCGGGACAGGGGGCGGCGACACCGGGGAGCTGTTTTTT
>-|TRBV20-1|TRBJ1-1|-
CSARAGVGNTEAFF
TGCAGTGCTAGAGCGGGGGTTGGGAACACTGAAGCTTTCTTT
>few|TRBV7-9|TRBJ2-5|-
CASSLGTGWETQYF
TGTGCCAGCAGCTTAGGAACAGGCTGGGAGACCCAGTACTTC
>many|TRBV29-1|TRBJ2-3|-
CSVRVGLTDTQYF
TGCAGCGTTAGAGTGGGGCTCACAGATACGCAGTATTTT
>-|TRBV2|TRBJ1-5|-
CASTLSSLLDSKVNQPQHF
TGTGCCAGCACCCTCTCGTCCCTTTTAGACAGTAAAGTTAATCAGCCCCAGCATTTT
>few|TRBV5-4|TRBJ2-3|-
CASSLFGPDTQYF
TGTGCCAGCAGCTTATTCGGGCCAGATACGCAGTATTTT
>few|TRBV9|TRBJ2-1|-
CASSGDGSYNEQFF
TGTGCCAGCAGCGGGGACGGTTCCTACAATGAGCAGTTCTTC
>-|TRBV10-2|TRBJ2-3|-
CATGSGGDTQYF
TGCGCCACCGGCTCGGGGGGCGATACGCAGTATTTT
>-|TRBV4-2|TRBJ2-3|TRBD2
CASSQVVGGTKPYTDTQYF
TGTGCCAGCAGCCAAGTTGTCGGGGGGACGAAACCTTACACAGATACGCAGTATTTT
>-|TRBV20-1|TRBJ2-5|-
CSAPKLGSGHGGTQYF
TGCAGTGCCCCTAAGTTGGGTAGCGGACATGGTGGGACCCAGTACTTC
>few|TRBV28|TRBJ1-5|-
CATSWAFQPQHF
TGTGCCACCTCTTGGGCTTTCCAGCCCCAGCATTTT
>few|TRBV10-3|TRBJ1-6|TRBD1
CAGGQGENSPLHF
TGTGCCGGGGGACAGGGGGAGAATTCACCCCTCCACTTT
>few|TRBV4-2|TRBJ2-2|-
CASSQAGDNGELFF
TGTGCCAGCAGCCAAGCAGGGGACAACGGGGAGCTGTTTTTT
>-|TRBV5-1|TRBJ2-7|-
CASSPRPGTYEQYF
TGCGCCAGCAGCCCTCGTCCGGGAACGTACGAGCAGTACTTC
>many|TRBV7-3|TRBJ2-3|-
CASSLHALGGQDTQYF
TGTGCCAGCAGCTTACATGCGCTGGGGGGGCAAGATACGCAGTATTTT
>-|TRBV5-1|TRBJ2-3|-
CASASRGGSTDTQYF
TGCGCCAGCGCGTCACGAGGAGGTTCCACAGATACGCAGTATTTT
>many|TRBV7-2|TRBJ2-2|-
CASRSNTGELFF
TGTGCCAGCAGGTCCAACACCGGGGAGCTGTTTTTT
>-|TRBV4-1|TRBJ1-5|-
CASSQDHQPQPQHF
TGCGCCAGCAGCCAAGATCACCAACCTCAGCCCCAGCATTTT